This T cell receptor (beta chain) was captured by sequencing in a study of T cells after yellow fever vaccination. V was shortened by 0 bases and J by 0 bases, with 6 bases between the two germline ends. Per the germline V gene, CDR1 is DFQATT and CDR2 is SNEGSKA (reference sequence). The CDR3 spans 13 residues. This clonotype was recorded at least ten times. TCRdb analysed the 5' RACE reads with MiXCR anew, one entry per CDR3 protein. The sample shows under 600,000 distinct CDR3 sequences, about 13% of them seen only once. The source material was PBMCs, sampled on the day of the yellow fever booster vaccination. The chain joins TRBV20-1 to TRBJ2-7; maybe TRBD1 (5 bases). This sequence was found in a man aged 30-40 years who received the YFV17D yellow fever vaccine. The chain's CDR3 is CSARDRVSYEQYF. The CDR3 nucleotides are TGCAGTGCTAGAGACAGGGTCTCCTACGAGCAGTACTTC.